Here is one T cell receptor beta chain with its context. Its antigen is not identified. The sample belongs to a study of graft-versus-host responses after intestinal transplantation. Overall study context: Transplants were multivisceral, liver-intestinal, or isolated intestinal. Tacrolimus plus steroids were given to all recipients for roughly 3 years, preceded by anti-thymocyte globulin induction. Study findings and constraints: In recipient marrow, GvH clones were found, and some appeared first in ileum or blood.

Using immunoSEQ multiplex PCR, the repertoire was profiled, and TCRdb retains in-frame clones only, with some absent. The table has about 9,500 clones, 88% seen once; the top ten hold about 10%. CDR1 and CDR2 (germline): MDHEN, SYDVKM. Germline trimming cut 3 bases from V and 4 bases from J; bases unmatched to any gene: 1. The CDR3 loop spans 13 amino acids. The chain has TRBV28 and TRBJ1-2; TRBD1 matches 8 bases. This sequence was found in a human patient who received an intestinal transplant, so some T cells may come from the graft donor. Here the sequenced sample was PBMCs, taken more than 230 days after intestinal transplant. The CDR3 loop is CASSLDRAYGYTF. The CDR3 DNA reads as TGTGCCAGCAGTTTGGACAGGGCCTATGGCTACACCTTC.